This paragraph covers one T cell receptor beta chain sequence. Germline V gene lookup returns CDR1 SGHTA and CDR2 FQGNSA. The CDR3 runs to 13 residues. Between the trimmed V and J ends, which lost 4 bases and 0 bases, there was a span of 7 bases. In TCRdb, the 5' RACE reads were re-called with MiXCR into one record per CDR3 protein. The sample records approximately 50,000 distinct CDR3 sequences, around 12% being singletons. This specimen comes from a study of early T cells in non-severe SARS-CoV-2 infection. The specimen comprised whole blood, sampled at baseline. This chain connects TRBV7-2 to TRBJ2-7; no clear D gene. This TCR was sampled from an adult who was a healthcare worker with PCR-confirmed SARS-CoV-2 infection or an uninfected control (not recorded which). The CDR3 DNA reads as TGTGCCAGCAGCTCCCAGGCCTCCTACGAGCAGTACTTC. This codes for CASSSQASYEQYF.